One and the same sample provided the 11 T cell receptor beta chains below, sequenced in a study of shared clonotypes between healthy human individuals. Sequencing used immunoSEQ multiplex PCR; TCRdb keeps in-frame clones, though not all of them. The sample shows about 700,000 clones, around 67% of them seen only once. The source material was memory CD4+ T cells sorted from blood. Sample subset: CD45RA-negative fraction. These receptors came from a woman aged 30 to 39 in good health.

In DNA, the CDR3 is TGTGCCAGCTCACCATCAAACAGGGATAGCAATCAGCCCCAGCATTTT. This codes for CASSPSNRDSNQPQHF. The V call is TRBV18, the J call TRBJ1-5; D may be TRBD1 (6 bases). Germline V gene data show CDR1 as KGHSH and CDR2 as LQKENI. The CDR3 spans 16 residues. V was trimmed by 2 bases and J by 0 bases, leaving 11 bases between them.

In its sample, this clone was seen once. V is TRBV10-2 and J is TRBJ1-2; TRBD1 agrees at 9 bases. V lost 6 bases and J lost 8; bases outside the gene matches: 7. The CDR3 is made up of 13 amino acids. CDR1 and CDR2 (germline): WSHSY, SAAADI. In nucleotides, the CDR3 is TGCGCCAGCAGACGTGGGACAGGGAGAGGCTACACCTTC. Its protein product is CASRRGTGRGYTF.

V is TRBV28 and J is TRBJ2-7; 12 bases are shared with TRBD2. This CDR3 has 14 amino acids. After removal of 6 bases from V and 6 bases from J, the junction contained 6 bases not matched to a gene. Germline CDR1 is MDHEN and CDR2 is SYDVKM. Written as DNA, the CDR3 is TGTGCCAGCAGCCAGACTAGCGGGAGTGTCGAGCAGTACTTC. Translation gives CASSQTSGSVEQYF.

V usage is TRBV7-3 and J usage is TRBJ2-3; 13 positions match TRBD2. CDR3 size: 16 residues. V shed 5 bases, J shed 4 bases, and the junction held 6 bases outside the gene matches. From germline, CDR1 is SGHTA and CDR2 FQGTGA. CDR3 nucleotide sequence: TGTGCCAGCAGCCCTCAACTAGCGGGAGGGGCAGATACGCAGTATTTT. It is translated as CASSPQLAGGADTQYF.

The V call is TRBV5-6, the J call TRBJ1-2; no firm D call. The CDR3 loop spans 12 amino acids. The germline V gene has CDR1 SGHDT and CDR2 YYEEEE. V was pared by 0 bases and J by 7 bases, with 7 bases between. CDR3 bases: TGTGCCAGCAGCTTGGGGGGTAGTGGCTACACCTTC. Its protein is CASSLGGSGYTF.

The J gene is TRBJ2-2, the V gene TRBV28; 7 nucleotides line up with TRBD2. Trimming cost V 6 bases and J 2 bases; bases outside gene matches: 6. The CDR3 covers 15 residues. CDR1 is MDHEN and CDR2 is SYDVKM in the germline V gene. This chain's CDR3 is CASSLGTTNTGELFF. The CDR3 DNA sequence: TGTGCCAGCAGCCTCGGGACTACCAACACCGGGGAGCTGTTTTTT.

The chain is built from TRBV10-3 and TRBJ2-1; 8 bases are a match to TRBD2. J was trimmed by 3 bases and V by 7 bases; bases with no gene match: 17. Germline lookup yields CDR1 ENHRY and CDR2 SYGVKD. The CDR3 is made up of 18 amino acids. The CDR3 loop is CAITVTSGAPSIYNEQFF. CDR3 coding DNA: TGTGCCATCACCGTAACTAGCGGAGCACCCTCAATCTACAATGAGCAGTTCTTC.

J is TRBJ2-1 and V is TRBV19; D unresolved. There are 11 residues in the CDR3. The germline V and J ends were trimmed by 6 bases and 15 bases, with 15 bases remaining between them. CDR1 and CDR2 (germline): LNHDA, SQIVND (reference sequence). This chain's CDR3 is CASSHSTKLFF. CDR3 DNA: TGTGCCAGTAGCCACTCAACTAAACTGTTCTTC. The full variable domain, completed using reference TRBV19 and TRBJ2-1, is DGGITQSPKYLFRKEGQNVTLSCEQNLNHDAMYWYRQDPGQGLRLIYYSQIVNDFQKGDIAEGYSVSREKKESFPLTVTSAQKNPTAFYLCASSHSTKLFFGPGTRLTVL.

The chain's CDR3 is CASSLGHSGNTIYF. CDR3 nucleotide sequence: TGCGCCAGCAGCTTGGGACACTCTGGAAACACCATATATTTT. The rearrangement joins TRBV5-1 to TRBJ1-3, with unresolved D. The germline gives CDR1 SGHRS, CDR2 YFSETQ. V gave up 0 bases and J gave up 0 bases, with 4 bases separating them. The CDR3 loop spans 14 amino acids.

This sequence joins TRBV10-1 and TRBJ2-5; 8 bases are a match to TRBD2. The germline V gene has CDR1 WNHNN and CDR2 SYGVQD (reference sequence). V shed 3 bases, J shed 1 base, and the junction held 4 bases outside the gene matches. The length of the CDR3 is 15 residues. The CDR3 sequence: CASSDGAGGQETQYF. The CDR3 coding sequence is TGCGCCAGCAGTGATGGGGCGGGAGGCCAAGAGACCCAGTACTTC.

The V call is TRBV27, the J call TRBJ1-1; unclear D gene. This CDR3 region has 15 residues. Germline CDR1 and CDR2: MNHEY and SMNVEV (reference sequence). Trimming cost V 9 bases and J 1 base, with 18 bases left between them. This chain's CDR3 is CASRNTARRNTEAFF. DNA for the CDR3: TGTGCCAGTCGTAATACCGCACGCAGGAACACTGAAGCTTTCTTT.